These 25 T cell receptor beta chains share one sample of origin, sequenced in a study of cytomegalovirus exposure and HLA in healthy donors. Primers: 60 Vbeta forward and 13 Jbeta reverse. Some clones are missing from TCRdb's copy, which holds only in-frame ones; the method was immunoSEQ multiplex PCR. The sample gives about 160,000 clones, approximately 85% of which show up once; approximately 11% is in the top ten. Sequenced: PBMCs. The source is a man aged 45-65 years in good health and CMV-seropositive.

The chain carries TRBV4-3 and TRBJ2-3; D is unresolved. This CDR3 is 13 amino acids long. Germline V gives CDR1 LGHNA, CDR2 YSLEER. Trimming took off 0 bases at V and 9 bases at J, with 10 bases between the two ends. This CDR3 reads CASSQDGGGTQYF. Written as DNA, the CDR3 is TGCGCCAGCAGCCAAGATGGCGGCGGCACGCAGTATTTT.

The chain links TRBV9 to TRBJ2-6; D perhaps matches TRBD1 (6 bases). V was clipped by 4 bases and J by 2 bases, with 10 bases between them. The germline CDR1 and CDR2 sequences are SGDLS and YYNGEE. The CDR3 extends over 15 amino acids. The CDR3 DNA reads as TGTGCCAGCAGCTTACAGGGTGCTGGGGCCAACGTCCTGACTTTC. Translating gives CASSLQGAGANVLTF.

V gene TRBV6-6 combines with J gene TRBJ1-2; no definite D call. CDR1 and CDR2 from the germline V gene are MNHNY and SVGAGI (reference sequence). Trimming stripped 2 bases from V and 8 bases from J, with 6 bases between. The CDR3 spans 11 residues. DNA for the CDR3: TGTGCCAGCAGTTACGAGGGAGGCTACACCTTC. It specifies CASSYEGGYTF.

The chain carries TRBV15 and TRBJ2-7; D is possibly TRBD2 (7 bases). Germline values: CDR1 LNHNV, CDR2 YYDKDF (reference sequence). Trimming left V 8 bases short and J 3 bases short, with 11 bases between. This CDR3 is 12 amino acids long. The CDR3 coding sequence is TGTGCCACCTTGCGGGGGCTCTACGAGCAGTACTTC. Translation gives CATLRGLYEQYF.

The chain combines TRBV19 with TRBJ1-5; 7 bases agree with TRBD1. J was trimmed by 1 base and V by 4 bases; bases with no gene match: 4. This CDR3 region has 15 residues. The germline V gene encodes CDR1 LNHDA and CDR2 SQIVND (reference sequence). The CDR3 bases are TGTGCCAGTAGTAACAGGGGACGGAGCAATCAGCCCCAGCATTTT. This translates into CASSNRGRSNQPQHF. Full variable domain (remainder filled in from reference TRBV19 and TRBJ1-5): DGGITQSPKYLFRKEGQNVTLSCEQNLNHDAMYWYRQDPGQGLRLIYYSQIVNDFQKGDIAEGYSVSREKKESFPLTVTSAQKNPTAFYLCASSNRGRSNQPQHFGDGTRLSIL.

About this clone itself: One end of the junction fails to match germline, which may point to a read error. The V call is TRBV7-7, the J call TRBJ2-1; 10 bases line up with TRBD2. The CDR3 consists of 14 residues. In germline, CDR1 is SSHAT, CDR2 FNYEAQ (reference sequence). The chain's CDR3 is CASSPGLAWNEQFF. CDR3 sequence (DNA): TGTGCTAGCAGCCCGGGACTAGCGTGGAATGAGCAGTTCTTC.

V usage is TRBV7-9 and J usage is TRBJ2-7, with TRBD2 identical over 9 bases. Germline trimming cut 3 bases from V and 5 bases from J; bases unmatched to any gene: 5. CDR3 length: 14 residues. In germline, CDR1 is SEHNR, CDR2 FQNEAQ (reference sequence). CDR3 nucleotide sequence: TGTGCCAGCAGCTTTAGCGGGAGTTACGACGAGCAGTACTTC. Protein sequence: CASSFSGSYDEQYF.

The chain has TRBV4-2 and TRBJ2-7; 9 bases are shared with TRBD1. The germline V gene has CDR1 LGHNA and CDR2 YNFKEQ. The CDR3 covers 16 residues. The junction had 7 bases not matched to a gene; V was cut back by 0 bases and J by 4 bases. The CDR3 protein is CASSQDFGDRVYEQYF. The CDR3 coding sequence is TGTGCCAGCAGCCAAGATTTCGGGGACAGGGTATACGAGCAGTACTTC.

The chain combines TRBV7-8 with TRBJ2-2, with 10 bases lining up with TRBD1. With V trimmed by 5 bases and J by 7 bases, 7 bases remained unmatched. The CDR3 is made up of 15 amino acids. CDR1 and CDR2 from the germline V gene are SGHVS and FQNEAQ. CDR3 nucleotide sequence: TGTGCCAGCAGCAAGTGGGACAGGGGTGGCGGGGAGCTGTTTTTT. Translating it yields CASSKWDRGGGELFF.

The rearrangement uses TRBV5-1 and TRBJ1-1; D is undetermined. Trimming cost V 0 bases and J 10 bases, with 10 bases left between them. The V gene's germline CDR1 is SGHRS and CDR2 YFSETQ. The CDR3 length is 12 residues. The CDR3 region has the DNA TGCGCCAGCAGCTTGGGGGCGAATAGAGCTTTCTTT. Translated, it gives CASSLGANRAFF. Full variable domain (remainder filled in from reference TRBV5-1 and TRBJ1-1): KAGVTQTPRYLIKTRGQQVTLSCSPISGHRSVSWYQQTPGQGLQFLFEYFSETQRNKGNFPGRFSGRQFSNSRSEMNVSTLELGDSALYLCASSLGANRAFFGQGTRLTVV.

V and J are TRBV7-2 and TRBJ2-5, with 9 bases matching TRBD2. Judging by the DNA end, TRBJ2-7 fits better; the J call may be wrong. CDR1 is SGHTA and CDR2 is FQGNSA in the germline V gene. There are 18 residues in the CDR3. The CDR3 DNA reads TGTGCCAGCAGCCAACGCCAAGGGGACGGCGGGAGGGCCTACGAGCAGTACTTC. Translating it yields CASSQRQGDGGRAYEQYF.

The chain carries TRBV7-9 and TRBJ2-3; perhaps TRBD2 as D (6 bases). The CDR3 is 16 amino acids. The V gene lost 5 bases and the J gene lost 5 bases, with 20 bases spanning the gap. Germline lookup yields CDR1 SEHNR and CDR2 FQNEAQ (reference sequence). The CDR3 DNA reads TGTGCCAGCAGCCGGAGCGGAGGCGGGGTCAAAGATACGCAGTATTTT. Its translation: CASSRSGGGVKDTQYF.

This clone was seen more than once but under ten times. V is TRBV10-2 and J is TRBJ2-7; 8 bases are shared with TRBD2. V shed 4 bases and J 0 bases; nucleotides not matched to a gene: 5. This CDR3 region has 15 residues. Germline CDR1 and CDR2: WSHSY and SAAADI. CDR3 sequence reads: CASSGSGGGSYEQYF. The CDR3, as DNA: TGCGCCAGCAGTGGCTCGGGGGGGGGCTCCTACGAGCAGTACTTC.

This clone has just one count. This chain joins TRBV7-6 and TRBJ2-1; 9 positions agree with TRBD2. V dropped 1 base and J dropped 5; count of bases not matched to a gene: 6. CDR1 and CDR2 (germline): SGHVS, FNYEAQ. The CDR3 consists of 16 residues. CDR3 coding DNA: TGTGCCAGCAGCTTAGGTAGTAGCGGGAGTAACAATGAGCAGTTCTTC. Its protein product is CASSLGSSGSNNEQFF. The variable domain in full, with the rest retrieved from reference TRBV7-6 and TRBJ2-1, is GAGVSQSPRYKVTKRGQDVALRCDPISGHVSLYWYRQALGQGPEFLTYFNYEAQQDKSGLPNDRFSAERPEGSISTLTIQRTEQRDSAMYRCASSLGSSGSNNEQFFGPGTRLTVL.

The V and J genes are TRBV28 and TRBJ1-1; maybe TRBD1 (6 bases). Germline CDR1 MDHEN, CDR2 SYDVKM. V was clipped by 3 bases and J by 8 bases, with 16 bases between them. CDR3 length equals 14 residues. CDR3 bases: TGTGCCAGCAGTTTTTTATGGGGGCCAAGGGAAGCTTTCTTT. Translated, it gives CASSFLWGPREAFF.

This rearrangement joins TRBV30 to TRBJ2-2; the D is unclear. Germline assignment: CDR1 GTSNPN and CDR2 SVGIG (reference sequence). CDR3 length: 14 amino acids. V lost 3 bases to trimming and J lost 1 base, with 9 bases between them. The CDR3 loop is CAWRQSKNTGELFF. The CDR3, as DNA: TGTGCCTGGAGACAGAGCAAGAACACCGGGGAGCTGTTTTTT.

This chain links TRBV5-4 with TRBJ2-7, with TRBD1 matching 7 bases. The junction had 11 bases not matched to a gene; V was cut back by 0 bases and J by 5 bases. Germline V CDR1 and CDR2: SGHNT, YYREEE (reference sequence). There are 16 residues in the CDR3. The CDR3 protein is CASSLVGTVSKNEQYF. CDR3 bases: TGTGCCAGCAGCTTGGTTGGGACAGTCTCAAAAAACGAGCAGTACTTC.

The chain is built from TRBV25-1 and TRBJ2-3; the match to TRBD2 covers 11 bases. The germline CDR1 and CDR2 sequences are MGHDK and SYGVNS. The CDR3 has 15 residues. Unmatched junction bases numbered 8, after V lost 7 bases and J lost 5 bases. CDR3: CASKSSGGAGDTQYF. The CDR3 nucleotides read TGTGCCAGCAAGAGTAGCGGGGGGGCCGGAGATACGCAGTATTTT.

This chain joins TRBV5-1 and TRBJ1-2, with 9 nucleotides matching TRBD1. The CDR3 runs to 14 residues. V was pared by 4 bases and J by 5 bases, with 6 bases of the junction left unmatched. The germline V gene encodes CDR1 SGHRS and CDR2 YFSETQ. The CDR3 nucleotides are TGCGCCAGCAGCCCGGGGACAGGGTTTTATGGCTACACCTTC. Amino acids: CASSPGTGFYGYTF.

The CDR3 DNA is TGCGCCAGCAGCTCCTCCGCGGGGGGCCTCTACGAGCAGTACTTC. Protein sequence: CASSSSAGGLYEQYF. The rearrangement joins TRBV5-1 to TRBJ2-7; 8 positions match TRBD2. The germline CDR1 and CDR2 sequences are SGHRS and YFSETQ. After removal of 3 bases from V and 3 bases from J, the junction contained 8 bases not matched to a gene. The CDR3 runs to 15 residues. Variable domain in full (rest from reference TRBV5-1 and TRBJ2-7): KAGVTQTPRYLIKTRGQQVTLSCSPISGHRSVSWYQQTPGQGLQFLFEYFSETQRNKGNFPGRFSGRQFSNSRSEMNVSTLELGDSALYLCASSSSAGGLYEQYFGPGTRLTVT.

The rearrangement links TRBV13 to TRBJ1-4, with TRBD1 identical over 7 bases. The germline gives CDR1 PRHDT, CDR2 FYEKMQ (reference sequence). This CDR3 contains 15 residues. Losses at the gene ends were 5 bases for V and 5 bases for J; bases not matched to a gene: 8. CDR3 protein: CASSPSGTANEKLFF. For the CDR3, the DNA is TGTGCCAGCAGCCCCTCCGGGACAGCAAATGAAAAACTGTTTTTT. The whole variable domain, filled in from reference TRBV13 and TRBJ1-4, reads AAGVIQSPRHLIKEKRETATLKCYPIPRHDTVYWYQQGPGQDPQFLISFYEKMQSDKGSIPDRFSAQQFSDYHSELNMSSLELGDSALYFCASSPSGTANEKLFFGSGTQLSVL.

The V and J genes are TRBV6-1 and TRBJ2-1; D gene ambiguous. Germline lookup yields CDR1 MNHNS and CDR2 SASEGT. The CDR3 loop spans 14 amino acids. V lost 4 bases and J lost 8, with 15 bases in between. The CDR3 spells CASSVSVAPHEQFF. The CDR3 DNA follows: TGTGCCAGCAGTGTTTCGGTAGCCCCCCATGAGCAGTTCTTC.

The chain joins TRBV5-6 to TRBJ1-4, with D possibly matching TRBD1 (6 bases). The CDR3 is 14 residues long. Between the trimmed V and J ends, which lost 3 bases and 4 bases, there was a span of 10 bases. Germline V gene sequence: CDR1 SGHDT, CDR2 YYEEEE. CDR3 loop: CASSSQGHNEKLFF. In nucleotides, the CDR3 is TGTGCCAGCAGCTCACAGGGTCATAATGAAAAACTGTTTTTT.

The CDR3 loop reads CASSSHSSGNTIYF. The CDR3 region has the DNA TGTGCCAGCAGCTCCCACAGCTCTGGAAACACCATATATTTT. The chain has TRBV9 and TRBJ1-3; D gene ambiguous. Germline-derived CDR1 and CDR2 are SGDLS and YYNGEE. V gave up 4 bases and J gave up 0 bases, with 8 bases separating them. The CDR3 contains 14 residues.

The chain links TRBV19 to TRBJ1-5; 9 bases fit TRBD1. The V gene end was trimmed by 5 bases and the J gene end by 0 bases; junction bases not matched to a gene: 14. CDR1 is LNHDA and CDR2 is SQIVND in the germline V gene (reference sequence). The CDR3 is 19 amino acids. CDR3 nucleotide sequence: TGTGCCAGTAGTTCATCCGGGACAGGGTCCTACCATAGCAATCAGCCCCAGCATTTT. Amino acid sequence: CASSSSGTGSYHSNQPQHF.